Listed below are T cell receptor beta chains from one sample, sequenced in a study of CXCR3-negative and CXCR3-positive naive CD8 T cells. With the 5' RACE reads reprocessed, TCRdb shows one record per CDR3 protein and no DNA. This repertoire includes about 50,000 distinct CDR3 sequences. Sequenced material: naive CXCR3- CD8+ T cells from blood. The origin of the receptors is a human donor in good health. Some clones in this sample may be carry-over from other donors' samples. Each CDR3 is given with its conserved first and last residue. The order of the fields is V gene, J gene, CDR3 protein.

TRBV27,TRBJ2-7,CASGTGLYEQYF
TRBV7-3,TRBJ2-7,CASSSSGGDGEQYF
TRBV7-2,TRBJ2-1,CASSLLTGPFYTYNEQFF
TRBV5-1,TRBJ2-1,CASSLGGSSYNEQFF
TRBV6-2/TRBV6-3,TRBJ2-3,CASSYSLLAGALSTDTQYF
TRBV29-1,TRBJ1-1,CSHTEPTEAFF
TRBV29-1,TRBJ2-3,CSVVPTQDTQYF
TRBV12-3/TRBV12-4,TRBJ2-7,CASSFSPTYEQYF
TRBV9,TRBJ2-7,CASSTDYEQYF
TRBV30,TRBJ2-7,CAWSVDRALEQYF
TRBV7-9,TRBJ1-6,CASSSTDYNSPLHF
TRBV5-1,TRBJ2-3,CASSLVTATDTQYF
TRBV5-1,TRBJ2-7,CASSLLASGAYEQYF
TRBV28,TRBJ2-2,CASSLTLAGANTGELFF
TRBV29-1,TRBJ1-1,CSVANYLNRDRVWSDPEAFF
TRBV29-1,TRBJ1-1,CSVIRQRGREFGAFF
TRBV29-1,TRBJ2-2,CSVEAQAGSNGGELFF
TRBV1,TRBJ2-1,CTSSQETSGGENSSYNEQFF
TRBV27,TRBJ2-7,CASSSGTASYEQYF
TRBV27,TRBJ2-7,CASSLAGGPSYEQYF
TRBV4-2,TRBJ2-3,CASSQVRLASPTSVVTLPDTQYF
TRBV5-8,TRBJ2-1,CASSLFAGGLYNEQFF
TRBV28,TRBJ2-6,CASSLPGTGGFGANVLTF
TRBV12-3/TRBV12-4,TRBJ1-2,CASSHAGALDYGYTF
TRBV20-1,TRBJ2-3,CSVRGVYGTDTQYF
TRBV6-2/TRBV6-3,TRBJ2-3,CASSYLVGTDTQYF
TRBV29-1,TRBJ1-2,CSVERRQGPPHF
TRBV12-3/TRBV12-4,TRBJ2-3,CATLARGRLPTSTDTQYF
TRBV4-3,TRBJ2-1,CASSQDPGAAGGSEQFF
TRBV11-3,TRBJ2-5,CASSLAGSYQETQYF
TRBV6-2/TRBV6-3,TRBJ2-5,CASSFSYQETQYF
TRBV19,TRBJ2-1,CASTQQGYNEQFF
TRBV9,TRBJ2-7,CASSVDAGQGPYEQYF
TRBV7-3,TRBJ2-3,CASSPDRGGTDTQYF
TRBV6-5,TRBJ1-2,CASRGGALTNYGYTF
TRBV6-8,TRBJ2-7,CASSYDRCWDEQYF
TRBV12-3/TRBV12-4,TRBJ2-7,CASSPRLTSYEQYF
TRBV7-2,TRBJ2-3,CASSLEALSPDTQYF
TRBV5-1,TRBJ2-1,CASSLRNSGNEQFF
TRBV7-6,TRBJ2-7,CASSPTGGDYEQYF
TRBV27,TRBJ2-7,CASSPKPRDRGMYEQYF
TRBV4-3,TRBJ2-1,CASSPGLAVIRYNEQFF
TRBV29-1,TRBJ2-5,CSLNRRDSLTRYF
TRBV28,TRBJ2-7,CASSRVDGGTYEQYF
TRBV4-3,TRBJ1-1,CASSQDWNGGTEAFF
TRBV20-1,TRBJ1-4,CSARRDATNEKLFF
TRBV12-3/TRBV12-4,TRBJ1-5,CASSFGGWNQPQHF
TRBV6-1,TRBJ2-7,CASSYSTSGRVEQYF
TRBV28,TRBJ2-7,CASSLALAGGLAREQYF
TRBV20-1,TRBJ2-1,CSARDMYSGNEQFF
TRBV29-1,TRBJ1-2,CSVVTADYGYTF
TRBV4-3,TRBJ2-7,CASSQIPGSSYEQYF
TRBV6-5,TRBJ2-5,CASSFGRRGVQETQYF
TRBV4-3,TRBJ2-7,CASSQGGASYEQYF
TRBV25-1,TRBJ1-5,CASSEGPTLPQHF
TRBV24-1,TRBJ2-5,CATSDLHGGSENQYF
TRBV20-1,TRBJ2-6,CSARLPPASGANVLTF
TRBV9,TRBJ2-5,CASSLGHPYETQYF
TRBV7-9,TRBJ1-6,CASRQPGTGDSPLHF
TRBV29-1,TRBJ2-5,CSGDRGRRETQYF